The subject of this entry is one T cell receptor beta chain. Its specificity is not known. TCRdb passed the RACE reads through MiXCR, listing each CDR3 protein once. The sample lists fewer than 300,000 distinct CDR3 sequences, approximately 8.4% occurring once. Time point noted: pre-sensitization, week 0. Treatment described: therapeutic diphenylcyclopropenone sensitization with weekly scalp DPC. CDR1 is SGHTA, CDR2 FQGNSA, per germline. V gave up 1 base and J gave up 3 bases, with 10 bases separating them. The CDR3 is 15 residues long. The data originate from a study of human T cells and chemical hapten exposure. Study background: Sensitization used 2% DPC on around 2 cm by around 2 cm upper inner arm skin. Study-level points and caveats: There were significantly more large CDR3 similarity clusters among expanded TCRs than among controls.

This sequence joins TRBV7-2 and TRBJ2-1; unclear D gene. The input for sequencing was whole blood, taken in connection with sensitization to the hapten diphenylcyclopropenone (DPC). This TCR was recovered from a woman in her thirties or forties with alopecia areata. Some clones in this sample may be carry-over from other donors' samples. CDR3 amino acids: CASSLDGADYNEQFF. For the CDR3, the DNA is TGTGCCAGCAGCTTAGACGGTGCAGACTACAATGAGCAGTTCTTC.